Sequencing of this T cell receptor (beta chain) was carried out in a study of response to subunit inactivated influenza vaccine. TCRdb ran MiXCR on the RT-PCR reads and lists one entry per CDR3 protein. The sample lists under 550,000 distinct CDR3 sequences; approximately 7.3% were seen once. The CDR3 runs 13 residues. Per the germline V gene, CDR1 is SGHTA and CDR2 is FQGNSA. Trimming stripped 3 bases from V and 9 bases from J, with 12 bases between. This clonotype was observed a handful of times. Sequencing was performed on PBMCs from blood, taken less than 30 months after vaccination. The TCR originated in a man aged 45 to 70 who received an inactivated influenza vaccine. V and J are TRBV7-2 and TRBJ2-1; D possibly corresponds to TRBD2 (5 bases). CDR3 sequence reads: CASSLPFEGEQFF. Written as DNA, the CDR3 is TGTGCCAGCAGCTTGCCCTTCGAGGGTGAGCAGTTCTTC.